The present T cell receptor beta chain was sequenced within a study of OX40 agonist ivuxolimab in advanced cancers. Background on the study: Two cutaneous melanoma patients and one hepatocellular carcinoma patient, three in all, had partial responses.

Patients were excluded for autoimmune disease history or systemic immunosuppression. The method was immunoSEQ multiplex PCR; TCRdb's version includes in-frame clones alone and lacks a portion of them. Among about 5,900 clones listed, approximately 77% were seen once. Trimming left V 10 bases short and J 7 bases short, with 17 bases between. From germline, CDR1 is MNHEY and CDR2 SMNVEV (reference sequence). The CDR3 runs to 13 residues. Findings and limits, study-wide: At 0.1 to 3.0 mg/kg, clonal expansion of CD4+ and CD8+ blood T cells had occurred by week 6.

With regard to this clone: Its matching antigen is unknown.

The V call is TRBV27, the J call TRBJ1-3; TRBD1 might be the D (6 bases). The TCR comes from an adult with an advanced solid tumor such as melanoma, head and neck, liver or kidney cancer. Sequenced material: CD4+ or CD8+ T cells sorted from blood, taken in a trial of the OX40 agonist ivuxolimab. CDR3 residues: CATRPRGGNTIYF. The CDR3 DNA reads TGTGCCACCCGCCCCAGGGGAGGGAACACCATATATTTT.